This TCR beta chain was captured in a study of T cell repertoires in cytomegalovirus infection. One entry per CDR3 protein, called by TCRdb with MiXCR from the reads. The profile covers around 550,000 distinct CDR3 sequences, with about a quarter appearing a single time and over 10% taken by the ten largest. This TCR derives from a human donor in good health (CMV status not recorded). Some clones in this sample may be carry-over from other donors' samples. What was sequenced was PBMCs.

The CDR3 region is CASSPPSGYEKLFF. The CDR3 nucleotides read TGTGCCAGCAGTCCCCCGTCGGGATATGAAAAACTGTTTTTT. This sequence joins TRBV28 and TRBJ1-4; no firm D call. Trimming stripped 5 bases from V and 6 bases from J, with 13 bases between. CDR3 length equals 14 residues. Germline V CDR1 and CDR2: MDHEN, SYDVKM.